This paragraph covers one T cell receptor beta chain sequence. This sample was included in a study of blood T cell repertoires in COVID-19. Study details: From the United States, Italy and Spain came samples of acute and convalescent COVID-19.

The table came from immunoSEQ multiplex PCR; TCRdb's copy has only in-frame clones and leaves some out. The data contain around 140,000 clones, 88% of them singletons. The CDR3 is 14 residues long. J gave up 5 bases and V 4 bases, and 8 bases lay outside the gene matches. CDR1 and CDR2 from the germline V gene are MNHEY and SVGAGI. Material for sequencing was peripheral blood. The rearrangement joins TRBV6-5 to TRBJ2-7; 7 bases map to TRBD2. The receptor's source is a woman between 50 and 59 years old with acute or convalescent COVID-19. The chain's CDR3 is CASSSTGTTDEQYF. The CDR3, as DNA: TGTGCCAGCAGTTCCACCGGGACTACTGACGAGCAGTACTTC.